Listed below are T cell receptor beta chains from one sample, sequenced in a study of blood T cell repertoires in COVID-19. Profiling relied on immunoSEQ multiplex PCR, and the TCRdb table lists in-frame clones only, not all of them. This table holds a few hundred thousand clones, approximately 77% found once. Sequenced sample: peripheral blood. The receptors here all came from a woman aged 18-29 years with acute or convalescent COVID-19. CDR3s include the opening cysteine and the closing phenylalanine or tryptophan. The D gene is left open where the match is weak. Rows give clone size only sometimes, using once, few, many, or a class for an expanded clone.

size: NA
V: TRBV27
D: NA
length: 15
J: TRBJ1-1
CDR3: CASSLSPGFVTEAFF
DNA: TGTGCCAGCAGTTTATCGCCGGGGTTCGTCACTGAAGCTTTCTTT

size: NA
V: TRBV7-4
D: TRBD2
length: 20
J: TRBJ2-3
CDR3: CASSLSPGTGWTSGNDTQYF
DNA: TGTGCCAGCAGCTTGAGTCCTGGGACAGGCTGGACTAGCGGGAATGATACGCAGTATTTT

size: NA
V: TRBV5-1
D: NA
length: 13
J: TRBJ2-2
CDR3: CASSLGQPTELFF
DNA: TGCGCCAGCAGCTTGGGACAGCCTACGGAGCTGTTTTTT

size: NA
V: TRBV6-5
D: NA
length: 12
J: TRBJ2-7
CDR3: CASTPNSGEQYF
DNA: TGTGCCAGCACCCCCAATTCGGGCGAGCAGTACTTC

size: NA
V: TRBV4-1
D: TRBD1
length: 16
J: TRBJ1-1
CDR3: CASSQPTQGRNTEAFF
DNA: TGCGCCAGCAGCCAACCGACACAGGGGCGGAACACTGAAGCTTTCTTT

size: NA
V: TRBV19
D: NA
length: 15
J: TRBJ1-2
CDR3: CASSIPPDSLYGYTF
DNA: TGTGCCAGTAGTATACCCCCGGACAGCCTATATGGCTACACCTTC

size: NA
V: TRBV18
D: TRBD2
length: 16
J: TRBJ2-1
CDR3: CASSAGGAGGWNEQFF
DNA: TGTGCCAGCTCAGCCGGTGGAGCGGGAGGCTGGAATGAGCAGTTCTTC

size: NA
V: TRBV18
D: NA
length: 15
J: TRBJ1-6
CDR3: CASSPGSSYNSPLHF
DNA: TGTGCCAGCTCACCAGGGAGCTCCTATAATTCACCCCTCCACTTT

size: few
V: TRBV6-2/TRBV6-3
D: TRBD1
length: 14
J: TRBJ2-5
CDR3: CASSSQTGAETQYF
DNA: TGTGCCAGCAGTTCGCAAACAGGGGCCGAGACCCAGTACTTC

size: few
V: TRBV3-1/TRBV3-2
D: NA
length: 17
J: TRBJ1-6
CDR3: CASSPRGGGRSGSPLHF
DNA: TGTGCCAGCAGCCCCCGTGGGGGGGGGCGTAGTGGTTCACCCCTCCACTTT

size: NA
V: TRBV27
D: TRBD2
length: 15
J: TRBJ2-5
CDR3: CASGKKRGVQETQYF
DNA: TGTGCCAGCGGAAAAAAGCGGGGGGTCCAAGAGACCCAGTACTTC

size: NA
V: TRBV3-1/TRBV3-2
D: NA
length: 16
J: TRBJ1-3
CDR3: CASSQDRAFSGNTIYF
DNA: TGTGCCAGCAGCCAAGACAGGGCTTTCTCTGGAAACACCATATATTTT

size: NA
V: TRBV18
D: NA
length: 17
J: TRBJ2-2
CDR3: CASSPQGAGQNTGELFF
DNA: TGTGCCAGCTCACCACAAGGGGCAGGGCAAAACACCGGGGAGCTGTTTTTT

size: NA
V: TRBV29-1
D: NA
length: 13
J: TRBJ2-7
CDR3: CSVVGEAGYEQYF
DNA: TGCAGCGTTGTAGGGGAAGCAGGCTACGAGCAGTACTTC

size: NA
V: TRBV2
D: NA
length: 18
J: TRBJ2-3
CDR3: CASSALGSAGILNDTQYF
DNA: TGTGCCAGCAGCGCCTTGGGTAGTGCGGGGATCCTTAATGATACGCAGTATTTT

size: NA
V: TRBV9
D: TRBD2
length: 16
J: TRBJ2-7
CDR3: CASSPRPGTSVGEQYF
DNA: TGTGCCAGCAGCCCTAGACCCGGGACTAGCGTCGGCGAGCAGTACTTC

size: NA
V: TRBV7-2
D: TRBD2
length: 13
J: TRBJ2-3
CDR3: CASSKTSGVTQYF
DNA: TGTGCCAGCAGCAAGACTAGCGGGGTAACGCAGTATTTT

size: NA
V: TRBV19
D: NA
length: 11
J: TRBJ1-5
CDR3: CAGGGNQPQHF
DNA: TGTGCGGGCGGAGGTAATCAGCCCCAGCATTTT

size: NA
V: TRBV10-3
D: TRBD2
length: 14
J: TRBJ2-7
CDR3: CASSSGTSSYEQYF
DNA: TGTGCCAGCTCTAGCGGGACGTCCTCCTACGAGCAGTACTTC

size: NA
V: TRBV7-8
D: NA
length: 15
J: TRBJ1-3
CDR3: CASSVLQTSGNTIYF
DNA: TGTGCCAGCAGCGTATTACAGACCTCTGGAAACACCATATATTTT

size: NA
V: TRBV12-5
D: NA
length: 15
J: TRBJ1-5
CDR3: CASGLGQGSNQPQHF
DNA: TGTGCTAGTGGTTTAGGGCAGGGGAGCAATCAGCCCCAGCATTTT

size: NA
V: TRBV3-1/TRBV3-2
D: NA
length: 16
J: TRBJ1-6
CDR3: CASSLTGTQGRAPLHF
DNA: TGTGCCAGCAGCCTGACCGGGACACAGGGTAGGGCACCCCTCCACTTT

size: once
V: TRBV5-1
D: NA
length: 14
J: TRBJ2-5
CDR3: CASSFGGSKETQYF
DNA: TGCGCCAGCAGCTTCGGGGGATCCAAAGAGACCCAGTACTTC

size: NA
V: TRBV29-1
D: NA
length: 14
J: TRBJ2-7
CDR3: CSVELVGRAYEQYF
DNA: TGCAGCGTTGAACTGGTGGGCAGGGCCTACGAGCAGTACTTC

size: NA
V: TRBV5-1
D: NA
length: 13
J: TRBJ2-7
CDR3: CASSLAGFHEQYF
DNA: TGCGCCAGCAGCTTGGCAGGGTTCCACGAGCAGTACTTC

size: NA
V: TRBV10-3
D: NA
length: 17
J: TRBJ1-1
CDR3: CAISERVAGAMNTEAFF
DNA: TGTGCCATCAGTGAACGAGTGGCAGGGGCGATGAACACTGAAGCTTTCTTT

size: NA
V: TRBV11-2
D: TRBD2
length: 17
J: TRBJ2-1
CDR3: CASSLLGTSGRAHEQFF
DNA: TGTGCCAGCAGCTTGTTGGGGACTAGCGGGAGGGCCCATGAGCAGTTCTTC

size: NA
V: TRBV19
D: NA
length: 15
J: TRBJ1-4
CDR3: CASSTRVETNEKLFF
DNA: TGTGCCAGTAGTACCAGGGTTGAAACTAATGAAAAACTGTTTTTT

size: NA
V: TRBV24-1
D: TRBD2
length: 18
J: TRBJ2-1
CDR3: CATSDGGGTSGKEIEQFF
DNA: TGTGCCACCAGTGACGGGGGGGGGACTAGCGGGAAGGAAATTGAGCAGTTCTTC

size: once
V: TRBV9
D: NA
length: 17
J: TRBJ2-6
CDR3: CASSPDANPRGANVLTF
DNA: TGTGCCAGCAGCCCCGATGCCAACCCGAGAGGGGCCAACGTCCTGACTTTC

size: NA
V: TRBV11-2
D: TRBD2
length: 15
J: TRBJ2-1
CDR3: CASRTGTSVGNEQFF
DNA: TGTGCCAGCAGAACCGGGACTAGTGTGGGCAATGAGCAGTTCTTC

size: NA
V: TRBV30
D: NA
length: 17
J: TRBJ2-1
CDR3: CAWRRLNRVLSYNEQFF
DNA: TGTGCCTGGAGAAGACTAAACAGGGTTCTCTCCTACAATGAGCAGTTCTTC

size: NA
V: TRBV28
D: TRBD2
length: 15
J: TRBJ2-7
CDR3: CASSLASGIGYEQYF
DNA: TGTGCCAGCAGTTTGGCTAGCGGGATCGGTTACGAGCAGTACTTC

size: NA
V: TRBV7-9
D: TRBD2
length: 15
J: TRBJ2-7
CDR3: CASSFSSGSYMEQYF
DNA: TGTGCCAGCAGCTTCTCTAGCGGGAGTTATATGGAGCAGTACTTC

size: NA
V: TRBV4-1
D: TRBD1
length: 14
J: TRBJ1-1
CDR3: CASSQETGRPEAFF
DNA: TGCGCCAGCAGCCAAGAGACAGGGAGGCCCGAAGCTTTCTTT

size: NA
V: TRBV5-1
D: NA
length: 17
J: TRBJ2-2
CDR3: CASSLTETSANTGELFF
DNA: TGCGCCAGCAGCTTGACAGAAACCTCCGCGAACACCGGGGAGCTGTTTTTT

size: NA
V: TRBV5-5
D: NA
length: 16
J: TRBJ1-1
CDR3: CASSYLGAEGNTEAFF
DNA: TGTGCCAGCAGCTACCTAGGGGCGGAGGGGAACACTGAAGCTTTCTTT

size: NA
V: TRBV4-3
D: TRBD1
length: 15
J: TRBJ2-1
CDR3: CASSRTGQGGNEQFF
DNA: TGCGCCAGCAGCCGGACGGGACAGGGGGGAAATGAGCAGTTCTTC

size: NA
V: TRBV7-2
D: TRBD1
length: 14
J: TRBJ2-6
CDR3: CASSQGAGANVLTF
DNA: TGTGCCAGCAGCCAGGGGGCTGGGGCCAACGTCCTGACTTTC

size: few
V: TRBV25-1
D: TRBD1
length: 16
J: TRBJ2-7
CDR3: CASSDPGQGISNEQYF
DNA: TGTGCCAGCAGTGACCCGGGACAGGGGATTAGCAACGAGCAGTACTTC

size: NA
V: TRBV6-6
D: TRBD1
length: 12
J: TRBJ2-1
CDR3: CASIDRGDEQFF
DNA: TGTGCCAGCATCGACAGGGGCGATGAGCAGTTCTTC

size: NA
V: TRBV5-4
D: TRBD2
length: 13
J: TRBJ2-1
CDR3: CASSRTRVDEQFF
DNA: TGTGCCAGCAGCCGGACTAGGGTGGATGAGCAGTTCTTC

size: once
V: TRBV9
D: NA
length: 14
J: TRBJ1-2
CDR3: CASSVHTGDYGYTF
DNA: TGTGCCAGCAGCGTGCACACGGGGGACTATGGCTACACCTTC

size: NA
V: TRBV19
D: NA
length: 15
J: TRBJ2-1
CDR3: CASSESGQAHNEQFF
DNA: TGTGCCAGTAGTGAATCGGGACAAGCTCACAATGAGCAGTTCTTC

size: few
V: TRBV14
D: TRBD1
length: 15
J: TRBJ1-2
CDR3: CASSQKTGGAYGYTF
DNA: TGTGCCAGCAGCCAGAAGACAGGGGGCGCGTATGGCTACACCTTC

size: NA
V: TRBV7-8
D: TRBD2
length: 17
J: TRBJ2-4
CDR3: CASSVVAGGPGKNIQYF
DNA: TGTGCCAGCAGTGTTGTAGCGGGAGGGCCAGGCAAAAACATTCAGTACTTC

size: NA
V: TRBV6-5
D: NA
length: 13
J: TRBJ2-1
CDR3: CASSYGPYNEQFF
DNA: TGTGCCAGCAGTTACGGGCCATACAATGAGCAGTTCTTC

size: NA
V: TRBV7-2
D: NA
length: 15
J: TRBJ1-1
CDR3: CASSLMPGKGTEAFF
DNA: TGTGCCAGCAGCTTAATGCCGGGGAAGGGCACTGAAGCTTTCTTT

size: NA
V: TRBV6-5
D: NA
length: 15
J: TRBJ1-1
CDR3: CASSYSSQGPGEAFF
DNA: TGTGCCAGCAGTTACTCGAGTCAGGGGCCTGGTGAAGCTTTCTTT

size: once
V: TRBV30
D: NA
length: 13
J: TRBJ1-4
CDR3: CAWSVPGGEKLFF
DNA: TGTGCCTGGAGTGTTCCGGGGGGGGAAAAACTGTTTTTT